These 17 T cell receptor beta chains came from one sample sequenced in a study of human T cells and chemical hapten exposure. TCRdb processed the RACE reads anew with MiXCR; each CDR3 protein has one entry. The data hold a few hundred thousand distinct CDR3 sequences, with more than 5% observed a single time. As for time point: patch test 2, 6 weeks after DPC sensitization. Specified treatment: therapeutic diphenylcyclopropenone sensitization with weekly scalp DPC. The sample here was whole blood, taken in connection with sensitization to the hapten diphenylcyclopropenone (DPC). These receptors came from a woman under 30 with alopecia areata. Some clones in this sample may be carry-over from other donors' samples.

In this sample, this clonotype turned up a few times. The CDR3 is CSATTTSGGSYEQYF. The CDR3 DNA reads as TGCAGTGCTACTACGACTAGCGGGGGTTCCTACGAGCAGTACTTC. The chain is built from TRBV20-1 and TRBJ2-7, with 12 bases identical to TRBD2. Germline CDR1 and CDR2: DFQATT and SNEGSKA (reference sequence). V dropped 4 bases and J dropped 1; count of bases not matched to a gene: 5. The CDR3 is made up of 15 amino acids.

This clonotype showed up many times. The V and J genes are TRBV10-3 and TRBJ2-2; possibly TRBD1 or TRBD2 for D (5 bases each). Germline V gene lookup returns CDR1 ENHRY and CDR2 SYGVKD. This CDR3 has 15 amino acids. The V gene lost 4 bases and the J gene lost 5 bases, with 14 bases spanning the gap. CDR3 nucleotides: TGTGCCATCAGTGCACGGCCCGAGGGGACCGGGGAGCTGTTTTTT. Protein product: CAISARPEGTGELFF.

This clonotype showed up just a few times. The chain recombines TRBV28 with TRBJ1-1; D may be TRBD1 (5 bases). Trimming stripped 7 bases from V and 0 bases from J, with 18 bases between. This CDR3 is 16 amino acids long. Looked up from germline, CDR1 is MDHEN and CDR2 is SYDVKM. The CDR3, as DNA: TGTGCCAGCACCCAGGAGGCAGGGAGGATGAACACTGAAGCTTTCTTT. Translated: CASTQEAGRMNTEAFF.

This clonotype has a handful of counts. V and J are TRBV18 and TRBJ2-3, with 8 bases that match TRBD1. In germline, CDR1 is KGHSH, CDR2 LQKENI. With 6 bases clipped from V and 5 bases from J, the junction kept 4 bases outside the gene matches. The CDR3 has 13 amino acids. The CDR3, as DNA: TGTGCCAGCTCCCCGACAGGGGTAGATACGCAGTATTTT. It is translated as CASSPTGVDTQYF.

This clonotype appeared many times. This sequence joins TRBV4-3 and TRBJ2-7; 8 bases are a match to TRBD1. Germline V gives CDR1 LGHNA, CDR2 YSLEER. The length of the CDR3 is 13 residues. CDR3 in amino acids: CAPSRTGIYEQYF. Written as DNA, the CDR3 is TGCGCTCCCTCGAGGACAGGGATCTACGAGCAGTACTTC.

This clonotype has just a few counts. The gene calls are TRBV4-3 and TRBJ2-3, with D perhaps matching TRBD1 or TRBD2 (5 bases each). CDR1 and CDR2 from the germline V gene are LGHNA and YSLEER. The germline V and J ends were trimmed by 4 bases and 6 bases, with 20 bases remaining between them. The CDR3 sequence is 16 residues long. The CDR3 DNA reads TGCGCCAGCAGCCCTTTGGGGTTCCTGGGACCCGATACGCAGTATTTT. This gives the protein CASSPLGFLGPDTQYF.

The V gene is TRBV5-1, the J gene TRBJ2-2; no clear D gene. CDR1 is SGHRS and CDR2 is YFSETQ in the germline V gene. CDR3 length: 12 residues. The V end was cut by 2 bases, the J end by 3 bases, with 2 bases between. In nucleotides, the CDR3 is TGCGCCAGCAGCTTCGACACCGGGGAGCTGTTTTTT. Its protein product is CASSFDTGELFF. Full variable domain (rest looked up from reference TRBV5-1 and TRBJ2-2): KAGVTQTPRYLIKTRGQQVTLSCSPISGHRSVSWYQQTPGQGLQFLFEYFSETQRNKGNFPGRFSGRQFSNSRSEMNVSTLELGDSALYLCASSFDTGELFFGEGSRLTVL.

In regard to this clonotype: A much bigger clone sits one base away, suggesting this may be a read error. The chain combines TRBV4-3 with TRBJ1-1, with D unresolved. The CDR3 contains 15 residues. CDR1 is LGHNA, CDR2 YSLEER, per germline. The CDR3: CASNQDRVMGTEAFF. Here the CDR3 DNA reads TGCGCCAGCAACCAAGATCGGGTGATGGGCACTGAAGCTTTCTTT.

This clonotype showed up just a few times. V is TRBV5-6 and J is TRBJ1-6; 10 bases map to TRBD1. The V and J ends lost 3 bases and 7 bases, in that order; junction bases with no gene match: 1. Germline CDR1 SGHDT, CDR2 YYEEEE. This CDR3 is built from 14 residues. Here the CDR3 DNA reads TGTGCCAGCAGCTGGGGACAGGGGAATTCACCCCTCCACTTT. Amino acid sequence: CASSWGQGNSPLHF.

This clonotype was counted a few times. V gene TRBV29-1 combines with J gene TRBJ2-3; possibly TRBD2 for D (6 bases). Germline assignment: CDR1 SQVTM and CDR2 ANQGSEA. Between the trimmed V and J ends, which lost 4 bases and 11 bases, there was a span of 13 bases. The CDR3 has 11 residues. CDR3 region: CSVVRRDGQYF. In DNA form, the CDR3 reads TGCAGCGTTGTAAGGAGGGATGGGCAGTATTTT.

In this sample, this clonotype turned up a few times. CDR3 sequence reads: CSARDPAGETQYF. The DNA for the CDR3 is TGCAGTGCTAGAGATCCGGCCGGGGAGACCCAGTACTTC. The chain couples TRBV20-1 to TRBJ2-5; D remains unclear. From germline, CDR1 is DFQATT and CDR2 SNEGSKA (reference sequence). V lost 0 bases and J lost 5, with 10 bases in between. The length of the CDR3 is 13 residues.

This clonotype came up many times. The chain couples TRBV28 to TRBJ1-3; no firm D call. This CDR3 region has 13 residues. The germline V and J ends were trimmed by 7 bases and 0 bases, with 7 bases remaining between them. Germline CDR1 MDHEN, CDR2 SYDVKM. The CDR3, as DNA: TGTGCCAGCACCCGTAGCTCTGGAAACACCATATATTTT. This encodes CASTRSSGNTIYF.

This clonotype was observed a handful of times. V and J are TRBV9 and TRBJ1-2; 10 bases are a match to TRBD1. CDR1 is SGDLS and CDR2 is YYNGEE in the germline V gene. This CDR3 contains 15 residues. V shed 4 bases and J 4 bases; nucleotides not matched to a gene: 7. This CDR3 is CASSFQTGGVYGYTF. Written as DNA, the CDR3 is TGTGCCAGCAGCTTCCAGACAGGGGGCGTCTATGGCTACACCTTC.

This clonotype has only a few counts. V usage is TRBV4-3 and J usage is TRBJ2-7; maybe TRBD1 (7 bases). Germline V gene sequence: CDR1 LGHNA, CDR2 YSLEER. The V gene lost 3 bases and the J gene lost 3 bases, with 21 bases spanning the gap. There are 17 residues in the CDR3. The CDR3 reads CASSQVTGGGTYYEQYF. CDR3 sequence (DNA): TGCGCCAGCAGCCAGGTTACAGGAGGGGGCACCTACTACGAGCAGTACTTC.

This clonotype was counted only a few times. This rearrangement joins TRBV4-2 to TRBJ2-4; 10 nucleotides line up with TRBD1. Trimming at V came to 4 bases and at J to 5 bases, leaving 8 bases not matched to a gene. This CDR3 region has 16 residues. Germline V gene lookup returns CDR1 LGHNA and CDR2 YNFKEQ. CDR3 protein: CASSRQGAMGENIQYF. The CDR3 DNA is TGTGCCAGCAGCCGACAGGGGGCGATGGGGGAAAACATTCAGTACTTC.

The chain has TRBV28 and TRBJ2-3; 10 bases are shared with TRBD2. The CDR3 covers 16 residues. The junction had 7 bases not matched to a gene; V was cut back by 3 bases and J by 4 bases. From germline, CDR1 is MDHEN and CDR2 SYDVKM. The DNA for the CDR3 is TGTGCCAGCAGTTTCCCTAGCGGGGGATTATCAGATACGCAGTATTTT. Its protein product is CASSFPSGGLSDTQYF.

Ten or more counts support this clonotype. The chain employs TRBV20-1 and TRBJ1-1, with D perhaps matching TRBD1 (5 bases). Germline CDR1 is DFQATT and CDR2 is SNEGSKA (reference sequence). Trimming cost V 3 bases and J 13 bases, with 21 bases left between them. The CDR3 contains 13 residues. Here the CDR3 reads CSASQPGPKSVFF. The CDR3 nucleotides are TGCAGTGCTAGCCAACCGGGACCAAAATCGGTTTTCTTT.